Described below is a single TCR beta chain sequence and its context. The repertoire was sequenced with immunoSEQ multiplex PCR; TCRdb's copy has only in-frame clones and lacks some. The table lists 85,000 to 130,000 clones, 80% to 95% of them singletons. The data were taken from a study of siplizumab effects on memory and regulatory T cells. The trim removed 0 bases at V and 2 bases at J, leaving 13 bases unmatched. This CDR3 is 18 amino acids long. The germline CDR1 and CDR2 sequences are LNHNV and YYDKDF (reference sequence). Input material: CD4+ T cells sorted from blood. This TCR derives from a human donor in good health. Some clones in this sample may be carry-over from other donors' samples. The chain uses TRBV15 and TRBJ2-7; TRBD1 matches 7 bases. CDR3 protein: CATSRERSAGQGAYEQYF. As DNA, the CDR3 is TGTGCCACCAGCAGAGAACGAAGTGCCGGGCAGGGGGCCTACGAGCAGTACTTC.